Listed below are T cell receptor beta chains from one sample, sequenced in a study of T cell responses to AZD1222 COVID-19 vaccine. Sequenced by immunoSEQ multiplex PCR; TCRdb stores in-frame clones only, minus some. Here the sample spans roughly 20,000 clones, about four fifths being singletons. The sequenced sample was peripheral blood, obtained 28 days after the second AZD1222 dose. Every receptor here comes from an adult who received the AZD1222 COVID-19 vaccine. The CDR3 runs from the conserved cysteine through the conserved F or W. D genes are given only for firm matches. Rows give clone size only sometimes, using once, few, many, or a class for an expanded clone.

few	.	TRBJ2-7	TRBV7-8	CASSLTYLAEQYF
.	.	TRBJ2-7	TRBV2	CASSAPGGGGLKDEQYF
.	TRBD2	TRBJ2-3	TRBV3-1/TRBV3-2	CASSQDSSGVSTDTQYF
.	.	TRBJ2-2	TRBV5-6	CASSLGFPNTGELFF
.	TRBD1	TRBJ2-7	TRBV5-1	CASSSTTGTAYEQYF
.	TRBD1	TRBJ1-1	TRBV19	CASSVTGANTEAFF
.	TRBD2	TRBJ2-5	TRBV7-2	CASSLAGLEGETQYF
.	.	TRBJ2-7	TRBV6-4	CASSVDSGYEQYF
.	.	TRBJ2-3	TRBV7-3	CASSSGDWNTQYF
.	TRBD1	TRBJ1-5	TRBV28	CASRRDRFKPQHF
.	TRBD2	TRBJ2-1	TRBV3-1/TRBV3-2	CASSHRDYTYNEQFF
.	TRBD1	TRBJ2-2	TRBV12-5	CASGPQGAGTGELFF
.	TRBD2	TRBJ2-5	TRBV23-1	CASSHSRGGKETQYF
.	.	TRBJ2-7	TRBV7-8	CASSLVSTDSYEQYF
.	TRBD2	TRBJ2-7	TRBV27	CASTYNGVAGTYEQYF
large	.	TRBJ1-2	TRBV19	CASSIDRAAFGYTF
.	TRBD2	TRBJ2-1	TRBV4-1	CASSPLAGITDEQFF
.	TRBD2	TRBJ2-2	TRBV5-4	CASSKGSALAAEGTGELFF
.	.	TRBJ1-3	TRBV6-1	CASSDGASGNTIYF
.	.	TRBJ2-1	TRBV3-1/TRBV3-2	CASSPVADLSYNEQFF
few	TRBD2	TRBJ2-1	TRBV6-6	CASSPRGGSYNEQFF
.	.	TRBJ2-2	TRBV11-2	CASSLDQSGELFF
.	TRBD1	TRBJ1-1	TRBV5-1	CASSLEAPGQGARGAEAFF
once	TRBD2	TRBJ2-1	TRBV18	CASSPPGLAGVNNEQFF
.	TRBD2	TRBJ2-7	TRBV30	CAWGGDYYEQYF
.	.	TRBJ2-2	TRBV11-3	CASGYFLSGELFF
.	.	TRBJ1-1	TRBV28	CAIHTNTEAFF
.	TRBD1	TRBJ2-5	TRBV5-1	CASSLSGTGGQETQYF
.	.	TRBJ1-6	TRBV3-1/TRBV3-2	CASSHKDWLNNSPLHF
.	.	TRBJ2-5	TRBV27	CASSFDRYQETQYF
.	.	TRBJ2-1	TRBV27	CASSPTGITYNEQFF
.	.	TRBJ2-5	TRBV3-1/TRBV3-2	CASSPQAQETQYF
once	.	TRBJ1-4	TRBV4-1	CASSGSRTVVDEKLFF
.	.	TRBJ2-7	TRBV15	CATSRGLLSYEQYF
.	.	TRBJ2-1	TRBV19	CASSIRGYNEQFF
.	.	TRBJ2-7	TRBV6-1	CASSEDQSSYEQYF
once	.	TRBJ1-6	TRBV5-1	CASSLAGQIYSPLHF
.	.	TRBJ2-3	TRBV7-2	CASSPGPSTDTQYF
.	.	TRBJ1-2	TRBV4-1	CASSQDPGIYGYTF
.	TRBD2	TRBJ2-4	TRBV5-4	CASSVGLAGRVQYF
.	.	TRBJ2-1	TRBV7-2	CASSFKLGLEQFF
.	TRBD1	TRBJ1-2	TRBV29-1	CSVEVARGLQTNYGYTF
.	TRBD2	TRBJ2-3	TRBV5-6	CASSLITSGGFTDTQYF
.	.	TRBJ1-2	TRBV6-2/TRBV6-3	CASSYSQGVGYGYTF
.	.	TRBJ1-4	TRBV4-1	CASSREQRNEKLFF
.	TRBD2	TRBJ2-5	TRBV2	CASTGLAQETQYF
.	TRBD2	TRBJ2-7	TRBV7-2	CASSSTSGNYEQYF
.	TRBD1	TRBJ1-4	TRBV10-2	CASSDMTGGAEKLFF
.	TRBD2	TRBJ2-7	TRBV19	CASSIGTSGYEQYF